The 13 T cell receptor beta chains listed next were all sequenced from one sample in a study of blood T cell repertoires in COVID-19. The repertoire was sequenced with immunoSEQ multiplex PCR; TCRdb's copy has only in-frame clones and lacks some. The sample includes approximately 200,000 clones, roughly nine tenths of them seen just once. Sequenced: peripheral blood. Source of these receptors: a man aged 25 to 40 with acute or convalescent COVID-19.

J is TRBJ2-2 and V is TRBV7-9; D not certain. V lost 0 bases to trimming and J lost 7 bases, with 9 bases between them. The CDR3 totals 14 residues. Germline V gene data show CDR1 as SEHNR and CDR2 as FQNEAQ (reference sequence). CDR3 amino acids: CASSLAAVIGELFF. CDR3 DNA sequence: TGTGCCAGCAGCTTAGCAGCTGTTATCGGGGAGCTGTTTTTT.

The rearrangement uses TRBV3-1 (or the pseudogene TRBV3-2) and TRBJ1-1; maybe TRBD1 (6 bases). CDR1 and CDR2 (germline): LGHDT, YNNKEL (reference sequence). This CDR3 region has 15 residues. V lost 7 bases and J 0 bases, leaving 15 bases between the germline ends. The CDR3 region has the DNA TGTGCCAGCACCTCCCTGGACAGAATGAACACTGAAGCTTTCTTT. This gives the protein CASTSLDRMNTEAFF.

CDR3 coding DNA: TGTGCCAGCAGCTTTGGACTAGCGGGGGGCAGAGAGACCCAGTACTTC. As protein: CASSFGLAGGRETQYF. The chain links TRBV2 to TRBJ2-5; 14 nucleotides line up with TRBD2. This CDR3 region has 16 residues. Germline values: CDR1 SNHLY, CDR2 FYNNEI. V lost 6 bases and J lost 4; bases outside the gene matches: 7.

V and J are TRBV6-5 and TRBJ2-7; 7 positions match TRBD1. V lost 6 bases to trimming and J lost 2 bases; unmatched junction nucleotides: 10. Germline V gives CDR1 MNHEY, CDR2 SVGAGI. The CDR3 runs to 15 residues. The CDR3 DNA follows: TGTGCCAGCAGCAGACCCCCCGGGACAGCCTACGAGCAGTACTTC. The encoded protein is CASSRPPGTAYEQYF.

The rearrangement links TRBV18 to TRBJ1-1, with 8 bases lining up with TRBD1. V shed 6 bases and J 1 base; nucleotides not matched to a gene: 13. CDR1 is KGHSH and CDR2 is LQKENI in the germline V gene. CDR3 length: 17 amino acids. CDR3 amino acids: CASSLTGDPSPNTEAFF. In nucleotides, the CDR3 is TGTGCCAGCTCGCTGACAGGGGATCCGAGCCCGAACACTGAAGCTTTCTTT. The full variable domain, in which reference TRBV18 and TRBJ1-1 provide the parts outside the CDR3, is NAGVMQNPRHLVRRRGQEARLRCSPMKGHSHVYWYRQLPEEGLKFMVYLQKENIIDESGMPKERFSAEFPKEGPSILRIQQVVRGDSAAYFCASSLTGDPSPNTEAFFGQGTRLTVV.

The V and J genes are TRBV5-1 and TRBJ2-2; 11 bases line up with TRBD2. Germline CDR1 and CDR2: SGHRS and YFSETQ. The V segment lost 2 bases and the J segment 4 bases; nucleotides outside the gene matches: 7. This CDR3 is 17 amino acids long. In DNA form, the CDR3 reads TGCGCCAGCAGCTTAATAGCGGGGGGGCCTGGCACCGGGGAGCTGTTTTTT. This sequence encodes CASSLIAGGPGTGELFF.

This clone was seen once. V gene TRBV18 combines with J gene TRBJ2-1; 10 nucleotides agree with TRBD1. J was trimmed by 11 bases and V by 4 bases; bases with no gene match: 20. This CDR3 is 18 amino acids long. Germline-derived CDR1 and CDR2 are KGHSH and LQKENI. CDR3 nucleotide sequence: TGTGCCAGCTCACTCTTTGTCTCGGACAGGGGGTCGTTCCTGAAGCAGTTCTTC. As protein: CASSLFVSDRGSFLKQFF.

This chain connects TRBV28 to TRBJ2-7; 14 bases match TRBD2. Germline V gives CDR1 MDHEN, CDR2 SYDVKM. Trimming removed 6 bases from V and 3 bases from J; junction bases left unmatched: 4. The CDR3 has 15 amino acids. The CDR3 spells CASRRLAGGYYEQYF. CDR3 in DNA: TGTGCCAGCAGGAGACTAGCGGGAGGGTACTACGAGCAGTACTTC.

The CDR3 bases are TGTGCCAGCTCACCCGCGGGGCAGAATTCCTATGGCTACACCTTC. As protein: CASSPAGQNSYGYTF. The rearrangement joins TRBV18 to TRBJ1-2, with D maybe TRBD1 (5 bases). With 3 bases removed from V and 4 bases from J, the gap between germline ends came to 15 bases. CDR3 length equals 15 residues. Germline lookup yields CDR1 KGHSH and CDR2 LQKENI.

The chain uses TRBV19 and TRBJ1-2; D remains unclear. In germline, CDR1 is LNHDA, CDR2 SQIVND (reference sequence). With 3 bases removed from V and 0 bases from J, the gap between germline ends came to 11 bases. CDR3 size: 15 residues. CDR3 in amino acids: CASSILSTSNYGYTF. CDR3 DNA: TGTGCCAGTAGTATTCTCTCGACTTCTAACTATGGCTACACCTTC.

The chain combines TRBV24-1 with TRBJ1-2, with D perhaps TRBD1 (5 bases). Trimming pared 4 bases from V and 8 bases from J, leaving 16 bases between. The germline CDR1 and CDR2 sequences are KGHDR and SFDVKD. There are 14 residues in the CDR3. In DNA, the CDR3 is TGTGCCACCAGTGAAGGAGGGGCCGGGTCGGGCTACACCTTC. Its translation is CATSEGGAGSGYTF.

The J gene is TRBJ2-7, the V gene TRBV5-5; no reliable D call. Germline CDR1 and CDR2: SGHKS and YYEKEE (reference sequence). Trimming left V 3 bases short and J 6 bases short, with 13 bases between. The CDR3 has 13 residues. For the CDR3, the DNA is TGTGCCAGCAGCTCGCGTCGTGATCCCGAGCAGTACTTC. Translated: CASSSRRDPEQYF.

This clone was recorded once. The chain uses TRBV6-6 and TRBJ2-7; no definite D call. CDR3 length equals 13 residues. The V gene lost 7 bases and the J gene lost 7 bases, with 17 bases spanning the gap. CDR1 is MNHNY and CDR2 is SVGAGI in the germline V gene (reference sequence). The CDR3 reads CASNARRVEEQYF. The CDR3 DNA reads TGTGCCAGCAACGCTCGCCGGGTCGAAGAGCAGTACTTC.